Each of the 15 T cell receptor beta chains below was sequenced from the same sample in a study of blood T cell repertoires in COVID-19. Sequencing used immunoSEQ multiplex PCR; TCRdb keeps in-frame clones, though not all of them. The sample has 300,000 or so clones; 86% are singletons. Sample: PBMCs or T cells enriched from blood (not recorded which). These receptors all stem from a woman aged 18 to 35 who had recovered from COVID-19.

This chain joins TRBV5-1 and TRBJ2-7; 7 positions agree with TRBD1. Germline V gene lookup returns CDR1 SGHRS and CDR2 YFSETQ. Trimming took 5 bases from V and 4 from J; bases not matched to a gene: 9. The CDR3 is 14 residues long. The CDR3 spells CASRPGTAEYEQYF. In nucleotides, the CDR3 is TGCGCCAGCAGGCCAGGGACAGCAGAGTACGAGCAGTACTTC.

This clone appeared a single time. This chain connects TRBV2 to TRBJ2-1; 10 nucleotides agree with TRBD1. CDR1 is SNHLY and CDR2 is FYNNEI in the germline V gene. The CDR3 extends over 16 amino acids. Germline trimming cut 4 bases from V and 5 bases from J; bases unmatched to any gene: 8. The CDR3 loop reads CASSGLRQGANNEQFF. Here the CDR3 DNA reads TGTGCCAGCAGTGGCCTTCGACAGGGGGCGAACAATGAGCAGTTCTTC.

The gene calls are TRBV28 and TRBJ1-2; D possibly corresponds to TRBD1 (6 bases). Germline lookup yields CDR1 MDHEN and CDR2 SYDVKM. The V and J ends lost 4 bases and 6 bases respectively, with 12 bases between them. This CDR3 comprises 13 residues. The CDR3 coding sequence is TGTGCCAGCAGTTCCGAGGGGGGGAATGGCTACACCTTC. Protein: CASSSEGGNGYTF.

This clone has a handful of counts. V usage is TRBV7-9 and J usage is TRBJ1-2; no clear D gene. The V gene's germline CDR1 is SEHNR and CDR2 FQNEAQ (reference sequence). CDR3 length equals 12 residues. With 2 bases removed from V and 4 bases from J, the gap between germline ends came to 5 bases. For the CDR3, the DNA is TGTGCCAGCAGCTTAAGCGGCTATGGCTACACCTTC. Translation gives CASSLSGYGYTF. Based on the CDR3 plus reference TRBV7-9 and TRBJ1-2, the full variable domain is DTGVSQNPRHKITKRGQNVTFRCDPISEHNRLYWYRQTLGQGPEFLTYFQNEAQLEKSRLLSDRFSAERPKGSFSTLEIQRTEQGDSAMYLCASSLSGYGYTFGSGTRLTVV.

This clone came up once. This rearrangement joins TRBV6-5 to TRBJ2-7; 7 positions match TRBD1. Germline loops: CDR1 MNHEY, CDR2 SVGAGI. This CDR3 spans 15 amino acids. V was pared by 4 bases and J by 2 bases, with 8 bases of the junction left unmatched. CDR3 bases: TGTGCCAGCAGTTCGGACAGGCGAAGGGCCTACGAGCAGTACTTC. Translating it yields CASSSDRRRAYEQYF.

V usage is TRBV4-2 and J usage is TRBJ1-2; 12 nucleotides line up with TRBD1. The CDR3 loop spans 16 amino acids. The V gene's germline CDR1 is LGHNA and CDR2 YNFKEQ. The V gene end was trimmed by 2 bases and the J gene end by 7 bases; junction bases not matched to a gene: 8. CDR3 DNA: TGTGCCAGCAGCCAAAAGAGGGACAGGGGGCATAGTGGCTACACCTTC. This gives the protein CASSQKRDRGHSGYTF.

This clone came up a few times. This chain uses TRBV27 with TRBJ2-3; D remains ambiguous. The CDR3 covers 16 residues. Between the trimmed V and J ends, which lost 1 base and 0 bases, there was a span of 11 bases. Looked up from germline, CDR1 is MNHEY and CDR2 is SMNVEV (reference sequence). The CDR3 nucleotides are TGTGCCAGCAGTTTATGGTTAAGTACTAGCACAGATACGCAGTATTTT. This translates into CASSLWLSTSTDTQYF.

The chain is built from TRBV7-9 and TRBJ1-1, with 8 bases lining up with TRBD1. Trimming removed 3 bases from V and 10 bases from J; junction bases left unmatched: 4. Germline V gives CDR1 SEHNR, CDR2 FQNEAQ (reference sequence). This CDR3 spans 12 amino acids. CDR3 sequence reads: CASSLDRVRAFF. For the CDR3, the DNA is TGTGCCAGCAGCTTGGACAGGGTTAGAGCTTTCTTT. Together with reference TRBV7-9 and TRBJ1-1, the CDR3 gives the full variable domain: DTGVSQNPRHKITKRGQNVTFRCDPISEHNRLYWYRQTLGQGPEFLTYFQNEAQLEKSRLLSDRFSAERPKGSFSTLEIQRTEQGDSAMYLCASSLDRVRAFFGQGTRLTVV.

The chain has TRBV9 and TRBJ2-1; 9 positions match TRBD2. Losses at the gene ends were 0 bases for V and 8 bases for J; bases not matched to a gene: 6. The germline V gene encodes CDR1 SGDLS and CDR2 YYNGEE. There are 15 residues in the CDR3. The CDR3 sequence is CASSVEGGRGDEQFF. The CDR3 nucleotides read TGTGCCAGCAGCGTAGAAGGCGGGAGGGGCGATGAGCAGTTCTTC.

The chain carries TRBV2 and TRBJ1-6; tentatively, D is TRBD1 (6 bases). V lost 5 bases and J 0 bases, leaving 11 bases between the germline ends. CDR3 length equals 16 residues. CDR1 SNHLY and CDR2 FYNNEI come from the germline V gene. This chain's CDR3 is CASSHQGSSYNSPLHF. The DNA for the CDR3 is TGTGCCAGCAGTCACCAGGGGAGCTCCTATAATTCACCCCTCCACTTT.

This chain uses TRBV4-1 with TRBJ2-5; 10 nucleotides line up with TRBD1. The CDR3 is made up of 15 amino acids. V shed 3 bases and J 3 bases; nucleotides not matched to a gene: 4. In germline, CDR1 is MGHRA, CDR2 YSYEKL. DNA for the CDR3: TGCGCCAGCAGCCAGGATGGACAGGGGGAAGAGACCCAGTACTTC. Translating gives CASSQDGQGEETQYF.

The CDR3 sequence: CASSEQGIANYGYTF. The CDR3 bases are TGTGCCAGCAGTGAACAGGGGATTGCTAACTATGGCTACACCTTC. The gene calls are TRBV2 and TRBJ1-2, with D tentatively TRBD1 (6 bases). Trimming shortened V by 2 bases and J by 0 bases, and 10 bases separated the two germline ends. Per germline, CDR1 SNHLY and CDR2 FYNNEI. This CDR3 region has 15 residues.

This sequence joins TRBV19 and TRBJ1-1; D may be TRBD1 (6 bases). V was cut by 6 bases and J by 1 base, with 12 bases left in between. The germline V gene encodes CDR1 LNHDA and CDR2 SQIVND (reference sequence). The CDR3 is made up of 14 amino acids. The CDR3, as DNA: TGTGCCAGTAGGCGACAGGTTGAGAACACTGAAGCTTTCTTT. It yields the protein CASRRQVENTEAFF.

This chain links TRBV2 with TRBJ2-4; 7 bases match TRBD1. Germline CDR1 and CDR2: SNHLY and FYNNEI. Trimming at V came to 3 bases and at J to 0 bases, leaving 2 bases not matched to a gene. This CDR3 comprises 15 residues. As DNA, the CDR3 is TGTGCCAGCAGTGAGACAGGGATAGCCAAAAACATTCAGTACTTC. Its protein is CASSETGIAKNIQYF.

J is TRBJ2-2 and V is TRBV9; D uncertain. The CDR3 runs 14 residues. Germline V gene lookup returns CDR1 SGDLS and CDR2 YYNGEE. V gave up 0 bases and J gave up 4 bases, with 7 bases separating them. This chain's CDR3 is CASSVVALTGELFF. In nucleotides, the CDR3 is TGTGCCAGCAGCGTAGTGGCCCTCACCGGGGAGCTGTTTTTT.